Shown below are 3 T cell receptor beta chains from a single sample sequenced in a study of PD-1 blockade in classical Hodgkin lymphoma (dated by TCRdb to about 2020). The library was produced with the immunoSEQ multiplex PCR assay. Imported from immuneACCESS, the table was reduced by TCRdb to in-frame sequences with V and J called. These copies leave out some clones; in studies compared against another copy, an unresolved V gene accounts for under half, and the cause of the remainder is not known. For this sample the table gives tens of thousands of clones, of which around 73% were detected only once. The ten largest make up less than 15% of the sample. The time point label of this sample denotes: cycle 2 day 1 (C2D1) of nivolumab. Every trial patient had relapsed after autologous stem cell transplantation, and cohorts A, B and C differed in prior brentuximab vedotin exposure. Source: peripheral blood mononuclear cells (PBMCs), taken before the second cycle of nivolumab. The source of these receptors is a human donor with classical Hodgkin lymphoma.

V and J are TRBV28 and TRBJ2-2, with TRBD1 identical over 7 bases. The germline CDR1 and CDR2 sequences are MDHEN and SYDVKM. J was trimmed by 1 base and V by 4 bases; bases with no gene match: 12. The CDR3 covers 18 residues. The CDR3 region is CASSSGFRDRENTGELFF. The CDR3 bases are TGTGCCAGCAGTTCCGGATTCCGGGACAGAGAGAACACCGGGGAGCTGTTTTTT.

J is TRBJ2-1 and V is TRBV7-9; D may correspond to TRBD1 or TRBD2 (5 bases each). V shed 0 bases and J shed 4 bases, with 13 bases lying between them. The CDR3 contains 16 residues. The germline V gene encodes CDR1 SEHNR and CDR2 FQNEAQ (reference sequence). The CDR3 region is CASSLAIGTTYNEQFF. DNA of the CDR3: TGTGCCAGCAGCTTAGCGATAGGGACCACATACAATGAGCAGTTCTTC. Together with reference TRBV7-9 and TRBJ2-1, the CDR3 gives the full variable domain: DTGVSQNPRHKITKRGQNVTFRCDPISEHNRLYWYRQTLGQGPEFLTYFQNEAQLEKSRLLSDRFSAERPKGSFSTLEIQRTEQGDSAMYLCASSLAIGTTYNEQFFGPGTRLTVL.

V and J are TRBV27 and TRBJ2-5, with unresolved D. Trimming pared 8 bases from V and 5 bases from J, leaving 18 bases between. Per the germline V gene, CDR1 is MNHEY and CDR2 is SMNVEV (reference sequence). CDR3 length equals 14 residues. CDR3 sequence: CASRATQVVETQYF. The CDR3 nucleotides are TGTGCCAGCCGGGCTACCCAAGTGGTGGAGACCCAGTACTTC.